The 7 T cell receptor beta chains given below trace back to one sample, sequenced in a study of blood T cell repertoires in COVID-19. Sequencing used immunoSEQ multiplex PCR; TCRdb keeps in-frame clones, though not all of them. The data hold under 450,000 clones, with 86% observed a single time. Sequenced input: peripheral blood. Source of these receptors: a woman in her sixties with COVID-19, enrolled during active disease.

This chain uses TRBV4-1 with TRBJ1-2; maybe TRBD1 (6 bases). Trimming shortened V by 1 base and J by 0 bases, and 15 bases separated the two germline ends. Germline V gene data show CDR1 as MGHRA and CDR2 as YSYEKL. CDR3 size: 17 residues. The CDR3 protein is CASSQVRGTPTNYGYTF. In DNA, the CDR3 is TGCGCCAGCAGCCAAGTTAGGGGGACACCGACTAACTATGGCTACACCTTC.

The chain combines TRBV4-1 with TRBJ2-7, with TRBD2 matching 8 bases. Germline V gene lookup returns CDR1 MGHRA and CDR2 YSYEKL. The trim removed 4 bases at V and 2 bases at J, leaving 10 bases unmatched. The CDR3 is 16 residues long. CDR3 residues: CASSRGLGTRPYEQYF. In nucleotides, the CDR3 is TGCGCCAGCAGCCGGGGCTTGGGGACTAGACCCTACGAGCAGTACTTC.

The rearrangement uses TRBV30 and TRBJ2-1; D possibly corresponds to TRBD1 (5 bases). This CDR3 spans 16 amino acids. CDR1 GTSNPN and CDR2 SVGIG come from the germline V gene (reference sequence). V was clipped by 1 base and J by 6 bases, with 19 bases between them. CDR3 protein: CAWSDLPGLRSNEQFF. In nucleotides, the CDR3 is TGTGCCTGGAGTGACCTGCCAGGGCTGCGATCCAATGAGCAGTTCTTC.

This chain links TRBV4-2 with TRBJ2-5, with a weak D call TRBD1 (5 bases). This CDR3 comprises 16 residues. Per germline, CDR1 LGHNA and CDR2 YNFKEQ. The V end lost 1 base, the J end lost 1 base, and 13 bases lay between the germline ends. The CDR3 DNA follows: TGTGCCAGCAGCCAAGCCAGGGTCGGATTCCAAGAGACCCAGTACTTC. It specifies CASSQARVGFQETQYF.

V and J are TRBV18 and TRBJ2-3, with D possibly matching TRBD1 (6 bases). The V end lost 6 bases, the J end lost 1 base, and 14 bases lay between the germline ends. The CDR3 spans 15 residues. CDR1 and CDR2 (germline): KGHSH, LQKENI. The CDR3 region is CASSGRSGGTDTQYF. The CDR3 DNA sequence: TGTGCCAGCTCTGGGCGCTCAGGGGGCACAGATACGCAGTATTTT.

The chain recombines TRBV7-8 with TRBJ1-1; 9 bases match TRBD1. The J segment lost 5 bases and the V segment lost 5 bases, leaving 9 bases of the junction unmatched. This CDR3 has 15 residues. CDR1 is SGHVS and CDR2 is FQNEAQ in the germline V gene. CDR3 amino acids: CASSAQQGARTEAFF. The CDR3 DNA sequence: TGTGCCAGCAGCGCACAACAGGGGGCGCGGACTGAAGCTTTCTTT.

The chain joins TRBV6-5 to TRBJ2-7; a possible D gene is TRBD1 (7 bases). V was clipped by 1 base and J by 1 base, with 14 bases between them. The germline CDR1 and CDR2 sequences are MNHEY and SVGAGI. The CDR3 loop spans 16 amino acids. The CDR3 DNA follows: TGTGCCAGCAGTTACTGCGGGACAGAAACATCCTACGAGCAGTACTTC. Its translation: CASSYCGTETSYEQYF.